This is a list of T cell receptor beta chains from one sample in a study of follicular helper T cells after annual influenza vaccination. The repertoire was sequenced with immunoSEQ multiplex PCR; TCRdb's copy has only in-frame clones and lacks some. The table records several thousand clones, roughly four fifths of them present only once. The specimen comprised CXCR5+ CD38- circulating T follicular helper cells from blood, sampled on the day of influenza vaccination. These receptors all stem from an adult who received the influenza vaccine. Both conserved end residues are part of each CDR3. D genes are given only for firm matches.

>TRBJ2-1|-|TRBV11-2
CASSLDRGTYNEQFF
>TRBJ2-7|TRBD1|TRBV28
CASTPDRVVHEQYF
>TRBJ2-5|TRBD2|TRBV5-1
CASSKTPGLEETQYF
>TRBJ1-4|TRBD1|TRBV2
CASSTGQLNEKLFF
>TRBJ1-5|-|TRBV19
CASSQGSGNQPQHF
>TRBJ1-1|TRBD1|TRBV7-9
CASSKGDRFEAFF
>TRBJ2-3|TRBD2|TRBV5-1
CASSGLAGTDTQYF
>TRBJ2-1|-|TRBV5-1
CASSLGSPYNEQFF
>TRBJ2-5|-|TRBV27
CASSPRGPRRLAVGETQYF
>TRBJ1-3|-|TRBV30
CAWSSGNTIYF
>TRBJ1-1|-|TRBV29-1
CSADGERFTEAFF
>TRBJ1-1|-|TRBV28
CASTAYTEAFF
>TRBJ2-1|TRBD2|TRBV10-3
CAILGQTSGTSMREQFF
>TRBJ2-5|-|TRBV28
CASSLGSPGETQYF
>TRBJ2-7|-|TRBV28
CASRTAGQPYEQYF
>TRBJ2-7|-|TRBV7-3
CASSFTPGGEQYF
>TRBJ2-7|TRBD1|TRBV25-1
CASSLNRGPPYEQYF
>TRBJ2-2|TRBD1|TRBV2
CASSPGQSVGELFF
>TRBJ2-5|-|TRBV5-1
CASSSRAQETQYF
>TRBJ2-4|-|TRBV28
CASSLYGTTGAKNIQYF
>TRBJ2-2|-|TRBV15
CATSRDVGGGELFF
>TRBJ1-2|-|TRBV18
CASSQGSANYGYTF
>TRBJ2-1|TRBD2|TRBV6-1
CASRSTGTSVSQFF
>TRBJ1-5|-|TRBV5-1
CASSAGVGNQPQHF
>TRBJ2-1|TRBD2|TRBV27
CASNQRGYNEQFF
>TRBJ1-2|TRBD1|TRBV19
CASSVRQGAEYYGYTF
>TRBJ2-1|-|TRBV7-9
CASSLIDEQFF
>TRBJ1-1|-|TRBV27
CASSLMRGTEAFF
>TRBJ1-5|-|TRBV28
CASRTAEYSNQPQHF
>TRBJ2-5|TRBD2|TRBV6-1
CASSASGGKGETQYF
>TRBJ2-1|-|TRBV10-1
CASSLQRAAEQFF
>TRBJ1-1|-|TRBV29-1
CSVVRWGTEAFF
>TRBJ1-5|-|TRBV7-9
CASSSVRGGRISNQPQHF
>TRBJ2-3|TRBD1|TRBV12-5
CASGWGQGADTQYF
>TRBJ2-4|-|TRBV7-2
CASSEWTGVNIQYF
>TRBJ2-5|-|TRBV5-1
CASSFAPDEETQYF
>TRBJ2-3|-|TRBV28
CASGGGFTDTQYF
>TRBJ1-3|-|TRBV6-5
CASSRRGRTGNTIYF
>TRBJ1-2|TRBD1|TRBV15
CATSRGTGGWSYGYTF
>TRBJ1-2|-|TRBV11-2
CASSLDRGPYGYTF
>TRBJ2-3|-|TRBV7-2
CASSLLAATVPDTQYF
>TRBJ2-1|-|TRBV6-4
CASSDLASNEQFF
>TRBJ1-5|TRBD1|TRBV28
CASSLSWTGRQPQHF
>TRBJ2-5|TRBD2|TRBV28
CASSLTSGRIETQYF
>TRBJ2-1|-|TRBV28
CASSFRVYNEQFF
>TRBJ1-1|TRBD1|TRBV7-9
CASSPGTGWTAFF
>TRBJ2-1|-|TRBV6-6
CASNKDRYNEQFF
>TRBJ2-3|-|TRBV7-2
CASSLATAATDTQYF
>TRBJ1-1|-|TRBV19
CASSRETEAFF
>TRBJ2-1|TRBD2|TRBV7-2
CASSLILAGHLNEQFF
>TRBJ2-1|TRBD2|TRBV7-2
CASSWGGLAELF
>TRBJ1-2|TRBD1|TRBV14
CASSHSDRWHYGYTF
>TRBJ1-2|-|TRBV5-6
CASSLQGFDYGYTF
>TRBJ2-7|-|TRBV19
CASSPRENEQYF
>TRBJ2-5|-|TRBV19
CASSGGQRETQYF